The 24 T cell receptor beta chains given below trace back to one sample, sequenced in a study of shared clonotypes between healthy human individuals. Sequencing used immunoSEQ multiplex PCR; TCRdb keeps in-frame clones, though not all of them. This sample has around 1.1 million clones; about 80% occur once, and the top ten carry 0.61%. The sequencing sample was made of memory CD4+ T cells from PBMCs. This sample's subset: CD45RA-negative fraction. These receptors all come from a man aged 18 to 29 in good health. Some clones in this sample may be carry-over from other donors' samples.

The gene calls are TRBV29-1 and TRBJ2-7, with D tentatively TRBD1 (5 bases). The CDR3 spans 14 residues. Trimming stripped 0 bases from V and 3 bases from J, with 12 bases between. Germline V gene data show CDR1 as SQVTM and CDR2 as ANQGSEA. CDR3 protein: CSVEDPPRDYEQYF. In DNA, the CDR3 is TGCAGCGTTGAAGATCCTCCCAGGGACTACGAGCAGTACTTC.

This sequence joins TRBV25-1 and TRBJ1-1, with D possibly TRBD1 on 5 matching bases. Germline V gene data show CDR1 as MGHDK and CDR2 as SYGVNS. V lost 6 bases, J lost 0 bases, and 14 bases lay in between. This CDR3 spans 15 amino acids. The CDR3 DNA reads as TGTGCCAGCAGACCCTGGGGACGGCTGAACACTGAAGCTTTCTTT. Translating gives CASRPWGRLNTEAFF.

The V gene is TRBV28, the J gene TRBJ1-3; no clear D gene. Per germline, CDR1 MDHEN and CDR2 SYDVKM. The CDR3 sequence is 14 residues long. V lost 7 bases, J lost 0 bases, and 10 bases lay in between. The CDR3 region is CASTRASSGNTIYF. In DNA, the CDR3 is TGTGCCAGCACTCGGGCCAGCTCTGGAAACACCATATATTTT.

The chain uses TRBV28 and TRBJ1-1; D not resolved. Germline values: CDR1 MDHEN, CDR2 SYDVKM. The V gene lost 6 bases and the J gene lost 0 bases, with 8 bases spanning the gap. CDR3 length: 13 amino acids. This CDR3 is CASRVSMNTEAFF. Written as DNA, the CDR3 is TGTGCCAGCAGGGTTTCCATGAACACTGAAGCTTTCTTT.

This chain's CDR3 is CASKPGLAGDEQYF. DNA for the CDR3: TGTGCCAGCAAGCCGGGACTAGCGGGAGACGAGCAGTACTTC. V and J are TRBV6-5 and TRBJ2-7; 14 bases fit TRBD2. CDR3 size: 14 residues. Unmatched junction bases numbered 4, after V lost 7 bases and J lost 5 bases. Germline lookup yields CDR1 MNHEY and CDR2 SVGAGI.

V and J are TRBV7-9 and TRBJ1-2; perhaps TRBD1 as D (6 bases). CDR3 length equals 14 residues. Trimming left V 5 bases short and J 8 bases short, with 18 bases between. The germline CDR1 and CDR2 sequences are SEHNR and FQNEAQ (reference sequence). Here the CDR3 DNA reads TGTGCCAGCAGCACCGAGAGCAGGGGTTGGGGCTACACCTTC. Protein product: CASSTESRGWGYTF. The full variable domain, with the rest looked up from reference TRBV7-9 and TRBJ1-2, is DTGVSQNPRHKITKRGQNVTFRCDPISEHNRLYWYRQTLGQGPEFLTYFQNEAQLEKSRLLSDRFSAERPKGSFSTLEIQRTEQGDSAMYLCASSTESRGWGYTFGSGTRLTVV.

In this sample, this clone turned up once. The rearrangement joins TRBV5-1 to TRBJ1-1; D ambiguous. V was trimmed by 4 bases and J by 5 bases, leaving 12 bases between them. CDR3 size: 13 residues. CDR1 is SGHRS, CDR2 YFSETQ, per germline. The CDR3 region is CASSPTVGTEAFF. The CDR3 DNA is TGCGCCAGCAGCCCTACGGTAGGGACTGAAGCTTTCTTT.

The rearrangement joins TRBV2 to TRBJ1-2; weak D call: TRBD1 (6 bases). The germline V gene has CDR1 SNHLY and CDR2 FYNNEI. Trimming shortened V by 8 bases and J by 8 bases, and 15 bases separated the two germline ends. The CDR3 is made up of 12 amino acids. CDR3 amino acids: CASGRDTPGYTF. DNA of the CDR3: TGTGCCAGCGGACGGGACACCCCGGGCTACACCTTC.

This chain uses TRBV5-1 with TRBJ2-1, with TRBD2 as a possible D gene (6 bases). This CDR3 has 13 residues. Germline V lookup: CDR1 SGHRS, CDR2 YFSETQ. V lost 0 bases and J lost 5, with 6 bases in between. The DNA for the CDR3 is TGCGCCAGCAGCTTGGTAGCGGACAATGAGCAGTTCTTC. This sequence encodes CASSLVADNEQFF.

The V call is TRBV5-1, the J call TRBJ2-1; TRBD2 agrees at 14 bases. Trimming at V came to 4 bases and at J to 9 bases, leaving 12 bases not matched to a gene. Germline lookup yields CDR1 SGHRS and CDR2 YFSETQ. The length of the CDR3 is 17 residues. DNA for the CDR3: TGCGCCAGCAGCCCGGACATGGGACTAGCGGGAGATGGTGAGCAGTTCTTC. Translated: CASSPDMGLAGDGEQFF.

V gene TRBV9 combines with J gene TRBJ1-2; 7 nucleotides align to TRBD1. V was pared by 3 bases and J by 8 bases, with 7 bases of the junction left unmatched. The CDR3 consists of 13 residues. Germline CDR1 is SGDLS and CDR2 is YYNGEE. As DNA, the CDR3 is TGTGCCAGCAGCGCGACAGGGTCGGAGGGCTACACCTTC. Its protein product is CASSATGSEGYTF.

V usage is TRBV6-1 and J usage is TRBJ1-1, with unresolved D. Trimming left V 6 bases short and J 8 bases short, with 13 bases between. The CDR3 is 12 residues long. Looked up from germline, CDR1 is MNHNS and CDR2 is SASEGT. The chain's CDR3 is CASRVLTGEAFF. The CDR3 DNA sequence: TGTGCCAGCAGGGTACTGACGGGCGAAGCTTTCTTT.

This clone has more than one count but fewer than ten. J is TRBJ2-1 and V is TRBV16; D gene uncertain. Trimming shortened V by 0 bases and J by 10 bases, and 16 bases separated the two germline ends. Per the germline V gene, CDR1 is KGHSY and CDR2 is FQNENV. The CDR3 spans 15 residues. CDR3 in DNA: TGTGCCAGCAGCCAATCGGGTGCAGGCCCGGTCGAGCAGTTCTTC. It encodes CASSQSGAGPVEQFF.

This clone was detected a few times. The CDR3, as DNA: TGTGCCAGCAGTTTCGGAGCGGACGAGCAGTACTTC. This encodes CASSFGADEQYF. The chain combines TRBV2 with TRBJ2-7, with TRBD2 as a possible D gene (5 bases). The CDR3 is made up of 12 amino acids. The germline V gene has CDR1 SNHLY and CDR2 FYNNEI. V was cut by 5 bases and J by 5 bases, with 10 bases left in between. Full variable domain (outside the CDR3, taken from reference TRBV2 and TRBJ2-7): EPEVTQTPSHQVTQMGQEVILRCVPISNHLYFYWYRQILGQKVEFLVSFYNNEISEKSEIFDDQFSVERPDGSNFTLKIRSTKLEDSAMYFCASSFGADEQYFGPGTRLTVT.

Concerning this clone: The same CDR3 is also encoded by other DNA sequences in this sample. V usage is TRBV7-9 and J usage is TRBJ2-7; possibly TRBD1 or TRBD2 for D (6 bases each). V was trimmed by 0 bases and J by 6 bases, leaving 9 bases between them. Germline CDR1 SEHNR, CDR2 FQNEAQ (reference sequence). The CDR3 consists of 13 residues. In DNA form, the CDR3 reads TGTGCCAGCAGCTTAGCCGGAGGGGGCGAGCAGTACTTC. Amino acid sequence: CASSLAGGGEQYF. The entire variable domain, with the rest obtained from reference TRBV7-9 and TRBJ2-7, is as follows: DTGVSQNPRHKITKRGQNVTFRCDPISEHNRLYWYRQTLGQGPEFLTYFQNEAQLEKSRLLSDRFSAERPKGSFSTLEIQRTEQGDSAMYLCASSLAGGGEQYFGPGTRLTVT.

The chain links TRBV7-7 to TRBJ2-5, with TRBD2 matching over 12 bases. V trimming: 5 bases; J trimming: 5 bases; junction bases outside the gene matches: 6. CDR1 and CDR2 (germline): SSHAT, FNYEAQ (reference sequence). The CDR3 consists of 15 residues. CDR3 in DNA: TGTGCCAGCAGCACCCTAGCGGGAGGGTGGGAGACCCAGTACTTC. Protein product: CASSTLAGGWETQYF. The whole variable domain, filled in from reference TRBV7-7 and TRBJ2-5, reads GAGVSQSPRYKVTKRGQDVTLRCDPISSHATLYWYQQALGQGPEFLTYFNYEAQPDKSGLPSDRFSAERPEGSISTLTIQRTEQRDSAMYRCASSTLAGGWETQYFGPGTRLLVL.

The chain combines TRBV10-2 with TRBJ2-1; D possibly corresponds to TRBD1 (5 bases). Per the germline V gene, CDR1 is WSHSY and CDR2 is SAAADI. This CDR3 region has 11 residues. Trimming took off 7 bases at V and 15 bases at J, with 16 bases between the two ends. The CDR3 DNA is TGCGCCAGCATCCCCCCGACAGAGGCGTTCTTC. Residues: CASIPPTEAFF.

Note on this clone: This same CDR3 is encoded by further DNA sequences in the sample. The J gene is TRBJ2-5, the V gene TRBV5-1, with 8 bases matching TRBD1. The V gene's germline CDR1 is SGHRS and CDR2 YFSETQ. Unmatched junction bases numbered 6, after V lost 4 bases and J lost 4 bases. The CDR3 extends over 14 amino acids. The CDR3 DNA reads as TGCGCCAGCAGCAGCGGACAGGGAGGAGAGACCCAGTACTTC. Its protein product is CASSSGQGGETQYF.

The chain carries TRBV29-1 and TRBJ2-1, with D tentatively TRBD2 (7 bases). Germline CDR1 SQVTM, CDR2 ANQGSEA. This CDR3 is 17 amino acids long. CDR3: CSAGGGSRRWPYNEQFF. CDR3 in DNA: TGCAGTGCCGGGGGCGGGAGTCGGCGTTGGCCCTACAATGAGCAGTTCTTC.

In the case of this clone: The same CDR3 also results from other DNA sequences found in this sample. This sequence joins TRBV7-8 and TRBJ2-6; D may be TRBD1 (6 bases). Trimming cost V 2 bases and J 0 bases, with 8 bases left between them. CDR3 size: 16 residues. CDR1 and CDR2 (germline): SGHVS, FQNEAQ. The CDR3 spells CASSLLGGSGANVLTF. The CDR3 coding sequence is TGTGCCAGCAGCTTATTAGGGGGCTCTGGGGCCAACGTCCTGACTTTC.

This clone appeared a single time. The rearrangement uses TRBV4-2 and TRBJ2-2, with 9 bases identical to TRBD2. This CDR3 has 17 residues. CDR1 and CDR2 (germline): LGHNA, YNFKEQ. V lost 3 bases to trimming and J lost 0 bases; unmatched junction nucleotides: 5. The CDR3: CASSQMTSGANTGELFF. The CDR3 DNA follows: TGTGCCAGCAGCCAGATGACTAGCGGAGCGAACACCGGGGAGCTGTTTTTT.

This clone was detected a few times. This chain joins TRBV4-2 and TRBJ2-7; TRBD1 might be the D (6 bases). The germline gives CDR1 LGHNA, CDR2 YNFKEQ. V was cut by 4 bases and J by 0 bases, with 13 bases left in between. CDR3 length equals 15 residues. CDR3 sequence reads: CASSRGQGSSYEQYF. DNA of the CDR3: TGTGCCAGCAGCCGCGGCCAGGGGAGCTCCTACGAGCAGTACTTC.

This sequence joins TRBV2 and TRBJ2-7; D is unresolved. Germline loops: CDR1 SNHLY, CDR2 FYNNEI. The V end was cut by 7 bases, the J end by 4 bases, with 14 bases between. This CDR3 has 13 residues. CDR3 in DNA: TGTGCCAGCAATGTGTACCTGGGGTACGAGCAGTACTTC. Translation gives CASNVYLGYEQYF.

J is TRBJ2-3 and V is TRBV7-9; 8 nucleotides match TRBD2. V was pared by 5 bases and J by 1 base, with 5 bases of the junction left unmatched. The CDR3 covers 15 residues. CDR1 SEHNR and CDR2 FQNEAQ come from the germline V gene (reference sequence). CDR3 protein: CASSLPLAGTDTQYF. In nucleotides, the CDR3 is TGTGCCAGCAGCCTACCACTAGCGGGCACAGATACGCAGTATTTT.